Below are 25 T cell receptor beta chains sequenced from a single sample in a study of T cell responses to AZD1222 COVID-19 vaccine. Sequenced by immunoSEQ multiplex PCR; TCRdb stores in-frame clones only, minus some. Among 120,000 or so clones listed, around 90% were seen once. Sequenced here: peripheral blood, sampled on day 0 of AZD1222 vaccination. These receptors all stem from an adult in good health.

The CDR3 DNA sequence: TGTGCCACCAGGGGGGGAGATGGTCAGCCCCAGCATTTT. Translation: CATRGGDGQPQHF. The chain links TRBV24-1 to TRBJ1-5, with D possibly being TRBD1 (5 bases). This CDR3 has 13 amino acids. Deletions cut 7 bases from V and 6 bases from J, with 12 bases between. Looked up from germline, CDR1 is KGHDR and CDR2 is SFDVKD.

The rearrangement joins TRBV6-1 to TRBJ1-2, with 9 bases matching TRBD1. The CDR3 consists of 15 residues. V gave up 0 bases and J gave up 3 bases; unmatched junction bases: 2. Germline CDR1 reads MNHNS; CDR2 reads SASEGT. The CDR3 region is CASSEADRGHYGYTF. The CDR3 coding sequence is TGTGCCAGCAGTGAAGCGGACAGGGGTCACTATGGCTACACCTTC.

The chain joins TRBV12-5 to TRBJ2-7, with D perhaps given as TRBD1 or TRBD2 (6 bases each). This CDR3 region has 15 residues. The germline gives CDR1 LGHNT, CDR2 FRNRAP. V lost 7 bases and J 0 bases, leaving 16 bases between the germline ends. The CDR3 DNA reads TGTGCTAGTGCCCGAGGGGGGACCCGCTCCTACGAGCAGTACTTC. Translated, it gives CASARGGTRSYEQYF.

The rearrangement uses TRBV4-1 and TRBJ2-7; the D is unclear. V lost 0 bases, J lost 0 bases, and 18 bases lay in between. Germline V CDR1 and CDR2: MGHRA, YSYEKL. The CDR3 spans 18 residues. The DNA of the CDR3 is TGCGCCAGCAGCCAAGAACGGCCAGGATACTTTTACTCCTACGAGCAGTACTTC. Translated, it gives CASSQERPGYFYSYEQYF.

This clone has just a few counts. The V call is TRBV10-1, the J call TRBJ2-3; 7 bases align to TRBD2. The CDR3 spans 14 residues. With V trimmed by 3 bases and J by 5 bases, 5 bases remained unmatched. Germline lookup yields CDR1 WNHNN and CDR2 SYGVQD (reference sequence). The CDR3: CASSDWRGLDTQYF. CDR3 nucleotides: TGCGCCAGCAGTGATTGGCGGGGGTTAGATACGCAGTATTTT.

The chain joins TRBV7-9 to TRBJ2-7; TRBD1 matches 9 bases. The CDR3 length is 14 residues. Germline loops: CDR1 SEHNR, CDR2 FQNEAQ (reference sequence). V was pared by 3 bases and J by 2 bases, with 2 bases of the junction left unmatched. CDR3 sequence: CASSLRQGAYEQYF. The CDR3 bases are TGTGCCAGCAGCTTGCGACAGGGGGCCTACGAGCAGTACTTC.

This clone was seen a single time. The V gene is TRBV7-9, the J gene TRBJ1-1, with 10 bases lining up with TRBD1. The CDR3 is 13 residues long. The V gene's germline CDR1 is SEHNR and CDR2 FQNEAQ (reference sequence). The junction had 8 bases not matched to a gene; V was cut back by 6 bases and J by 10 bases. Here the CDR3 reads CASSPARDRGAFF. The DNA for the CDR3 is TGTGCCAGCAGTCCAGCCCGGGACAGGGGAGCTTTCTTT.

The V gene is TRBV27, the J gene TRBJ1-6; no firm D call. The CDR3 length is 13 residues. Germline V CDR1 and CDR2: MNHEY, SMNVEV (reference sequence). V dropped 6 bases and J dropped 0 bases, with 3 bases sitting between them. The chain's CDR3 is CASRSSYNSPLHF. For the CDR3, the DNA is TGTGCCAGCAGGAGCTCCTATAATTCACCCCTCCACTTT.

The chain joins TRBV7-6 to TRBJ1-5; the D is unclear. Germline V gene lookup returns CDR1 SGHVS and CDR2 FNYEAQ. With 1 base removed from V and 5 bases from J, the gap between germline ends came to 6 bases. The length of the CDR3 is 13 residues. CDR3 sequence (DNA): TGTGCCAGCAGCTTAGGAGGAGATCAGCCCCAGCATTTT. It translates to CASSLGGDQPQHF.

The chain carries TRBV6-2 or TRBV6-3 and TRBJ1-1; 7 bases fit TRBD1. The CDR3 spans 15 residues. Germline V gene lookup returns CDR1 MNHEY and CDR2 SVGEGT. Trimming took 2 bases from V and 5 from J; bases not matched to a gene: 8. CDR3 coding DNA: TGTGCCAGCAGTTACAAAGGGGGCTTTAGTACTGAAGCTTTCTTT. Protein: CASSYKGGFSTEAFF.

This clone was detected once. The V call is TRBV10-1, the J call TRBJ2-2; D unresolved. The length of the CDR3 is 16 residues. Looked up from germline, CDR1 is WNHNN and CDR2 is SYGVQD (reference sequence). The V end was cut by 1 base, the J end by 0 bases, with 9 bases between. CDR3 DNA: TGCGCCAGCAGTGAGTTCGAGGTCTCGAACACCGGGGAGCTGTTTTTT. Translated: CASSEFEVSNTGELFF.

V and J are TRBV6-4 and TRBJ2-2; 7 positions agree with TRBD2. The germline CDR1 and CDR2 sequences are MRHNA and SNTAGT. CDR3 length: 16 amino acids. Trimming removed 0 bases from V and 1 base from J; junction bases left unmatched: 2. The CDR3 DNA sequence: TGTGCCAGCAGTGACTCGGCGGGAGAGAACACCGGGGAGCTGTTTTTT. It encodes CASSDSAGENTGELFF.

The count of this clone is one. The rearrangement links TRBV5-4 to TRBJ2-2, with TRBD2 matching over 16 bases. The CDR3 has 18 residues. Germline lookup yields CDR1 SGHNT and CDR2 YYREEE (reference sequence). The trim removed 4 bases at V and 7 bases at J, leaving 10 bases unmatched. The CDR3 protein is CASSPPGLAGGPVGELFF. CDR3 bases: TGTGCCAGCAGCCCCCCGGGACTAGCGGGGGGGCCGGTCGGGGAGCTGTTTTTT.

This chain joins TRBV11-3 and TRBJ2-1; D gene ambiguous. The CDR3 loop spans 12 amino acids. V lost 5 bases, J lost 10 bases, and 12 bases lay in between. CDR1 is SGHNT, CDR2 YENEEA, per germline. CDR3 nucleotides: TGTGCCAGCAGCCAGGAGTCTCGCGAGCAGTTCTTC. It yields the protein CASSQESREQFF.

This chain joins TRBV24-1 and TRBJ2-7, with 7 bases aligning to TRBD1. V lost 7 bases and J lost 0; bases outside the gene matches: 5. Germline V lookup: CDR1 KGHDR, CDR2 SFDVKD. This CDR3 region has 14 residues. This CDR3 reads CATRKGTDSYEQYF. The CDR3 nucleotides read TGTGCCACCAGGAAAGGGACAGACTCCTACGAGCAGTACTTC.

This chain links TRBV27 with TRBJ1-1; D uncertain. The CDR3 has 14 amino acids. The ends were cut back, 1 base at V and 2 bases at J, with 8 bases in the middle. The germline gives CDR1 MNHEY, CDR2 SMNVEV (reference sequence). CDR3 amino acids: CASSLYGENTEAFF. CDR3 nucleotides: TGTGCCAGCAGTTTATACGGGGAAAACACTGAAGCTTTCTTT.

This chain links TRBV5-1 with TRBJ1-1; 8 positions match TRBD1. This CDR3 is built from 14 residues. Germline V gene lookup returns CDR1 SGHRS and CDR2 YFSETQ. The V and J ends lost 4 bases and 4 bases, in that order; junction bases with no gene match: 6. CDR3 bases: TGCGCCAGCAGCCTTACTACAGGGGGCACTGAAGCTTTCTTT. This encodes CASSLTTGGTEAFF.

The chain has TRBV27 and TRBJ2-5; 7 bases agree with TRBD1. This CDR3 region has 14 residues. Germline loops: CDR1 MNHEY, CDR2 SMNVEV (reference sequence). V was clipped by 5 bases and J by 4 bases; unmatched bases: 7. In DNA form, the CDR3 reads TGTGCCAGCAGTCGAACAGGGGTACGAGAGACCCAGTACTTC. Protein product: CASSRTGVRETQYF.

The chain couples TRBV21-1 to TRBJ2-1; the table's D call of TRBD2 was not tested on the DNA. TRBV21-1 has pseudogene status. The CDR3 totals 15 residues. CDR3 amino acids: CATLKYGGSYNEQFF. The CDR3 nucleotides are TGTGCCACCTTAAAATACGGCGGCTCCTACAATGAGCAGTTCTTC.

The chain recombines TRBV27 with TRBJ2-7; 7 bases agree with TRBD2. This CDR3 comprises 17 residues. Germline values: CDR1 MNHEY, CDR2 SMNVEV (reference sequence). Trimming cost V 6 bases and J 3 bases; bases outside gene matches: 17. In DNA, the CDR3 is TGTGCCAGCAGCTCCCCTCCCCAGGGCAGCGGGGACTACGAGCAGTACTTC. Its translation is CASSSPPQGSGDYEQYF.

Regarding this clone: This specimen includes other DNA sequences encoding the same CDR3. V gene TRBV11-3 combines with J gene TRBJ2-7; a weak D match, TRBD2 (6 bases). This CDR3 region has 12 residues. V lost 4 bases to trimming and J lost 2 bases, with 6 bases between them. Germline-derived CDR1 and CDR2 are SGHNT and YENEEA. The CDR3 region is CASSSGAYEQYF. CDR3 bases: TGTGCCAGCAGCTCGGGGGCCTACGAGCAGTACTTC.

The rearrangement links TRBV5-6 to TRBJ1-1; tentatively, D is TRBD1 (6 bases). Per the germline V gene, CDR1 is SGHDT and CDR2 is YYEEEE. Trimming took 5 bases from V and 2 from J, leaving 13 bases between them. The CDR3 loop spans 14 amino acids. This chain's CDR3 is CASRKQGGNTEAFF. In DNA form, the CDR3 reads TGTGCCAGCAGGAAACAGGGAGGAAACACTGAAGCTTTCTTT.

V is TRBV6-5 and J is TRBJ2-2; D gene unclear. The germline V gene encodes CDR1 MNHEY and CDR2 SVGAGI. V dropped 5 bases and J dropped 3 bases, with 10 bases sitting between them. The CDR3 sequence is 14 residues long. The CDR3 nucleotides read TGTGCCAGCAGTCCGCGGCCCTACACCGGGGAGCTGTTTTTT. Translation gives CASSPRPYTGELFF.

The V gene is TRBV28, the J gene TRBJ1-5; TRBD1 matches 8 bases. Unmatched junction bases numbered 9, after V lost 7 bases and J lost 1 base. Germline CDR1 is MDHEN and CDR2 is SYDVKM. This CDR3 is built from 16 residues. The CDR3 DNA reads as TGTGCCAGCAATACAGGGGGGAGGTGGAGCAATCAGCCCCAGCATTTT. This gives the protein CASNTGGRWSNQPQHF. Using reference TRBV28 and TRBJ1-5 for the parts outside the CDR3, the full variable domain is DVKVTQSSRYLVKRTGEKVFLECVQDMDHENMFWYRQDPGLGLRLIYFSYDVKMKEKGDIPEGYSVSREKKERFSLILESASTNQTSMYLCASNTGGRWSNQPQHFGDGTRLSIL.

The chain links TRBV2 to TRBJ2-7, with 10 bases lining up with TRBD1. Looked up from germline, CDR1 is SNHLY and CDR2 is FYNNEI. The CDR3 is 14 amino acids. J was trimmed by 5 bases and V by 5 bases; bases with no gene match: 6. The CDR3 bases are TGTGCCAGCAGTCGGACAGGGGGATCCCACGAGCAGTACTTC. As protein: CASSRTGGSHEQYF. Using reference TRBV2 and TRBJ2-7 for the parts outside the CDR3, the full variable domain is EPEVTQTPSHQVTQMGQEVILRCVPISNHLYFYWYRQILGQKVEFLVSFYNNEISEKSEIFDDQFSVERPDGSNFTLKIRSTKLEDSAMYFCASSRTGGSHEQYFGPGTRLTVT.